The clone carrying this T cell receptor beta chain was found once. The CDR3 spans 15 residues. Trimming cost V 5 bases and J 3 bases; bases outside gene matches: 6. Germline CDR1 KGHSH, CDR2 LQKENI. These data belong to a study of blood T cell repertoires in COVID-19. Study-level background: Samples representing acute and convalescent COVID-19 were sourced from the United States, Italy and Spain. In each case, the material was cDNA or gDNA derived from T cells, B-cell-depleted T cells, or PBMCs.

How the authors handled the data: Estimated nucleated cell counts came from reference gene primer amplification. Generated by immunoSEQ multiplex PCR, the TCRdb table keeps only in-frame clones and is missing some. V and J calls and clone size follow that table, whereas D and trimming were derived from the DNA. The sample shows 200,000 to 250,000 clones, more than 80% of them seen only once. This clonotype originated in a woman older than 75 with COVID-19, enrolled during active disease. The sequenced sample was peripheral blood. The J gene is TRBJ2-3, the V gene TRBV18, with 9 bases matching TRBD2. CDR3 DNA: TGTGCCAGCTCAAGTAGCGGGGGCCATACAGATACGCAGTATTTT. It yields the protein CASSSSGGHTDTQYF.